The rows below give T cell receptor beta chains drawn from one sample of a study of blood T cell repertoires in COVID-19. Clones were sequenced by immunoSEQ multiplex PCR, and TCRdb holds only the in-frame ones, with some missing. This sample has approximately 300,000 clones, with around 85% found just once. Sequencing input: PBMCs or T cells enriched from blood (not recorded which). The source is a woman aged 25 to 39 who had been exposed to COVID-19. Each CDR3 is given with its conserved first and last residue. D genes are given only for firm matches. Not every row has a clone size; where given, it reads once, few, many or a size class.

CDR3 protein: CASSRRGEGSTEAFF
CDR3 DNA: TGCGCCAGCAGCCGCCGGGGAGAAGGGTCCACTGAAGCTTTCTTT
D gene: .
clone size: .
CDR3 length: 15
J gene: TRBJ1-1
V gene: TRBV4-1

CDR3 protein: CASSPPGQGINEQFF
CDR3 DNA: TGTGCCAGCAGCCCACCGGGACAGGGGATTAATGAGCAGTTCTTC
D gene: TRBD1
clone size: .
CDR3 length: 15
J gene: TRBJ2-1
V gene: TRBV7-9

CDR3 protein: CASIEQEGQETQYF
CDR3 DNA: TGTGCCAGCATCGAACAGGAGGGGCAAGAGACCCAGTACTTC
D gene: .
clone size: .
CDR3 length: 14
J gene: TRBJ2-5
V gene: TRBV28

CDR3 protein: CASSETANYGYTF
CDR3 DNA: TGTGCCAGCAGCGAGACAGCTAACTATGGCTACACCTTC
D gene: .
clone size: .
CDR3 length: 13
J gene: TRBJ1-2
V gene: TRBV28

CDR3 protein: CASSLRQTSSEQYF
CDR3 DNA: TGTGCCAGCAGTTTAAGACAGACCAGCTCCGAGCAGTACTTC
D gene: .
clone size: once
CDR3 length: 14
J gene: TRBJ2-7
V gene: TRBV27

CDR3 protein: CASSLRGSDTEAFF
CDR3 DNA: TGTGCCAGCTCACTTAGGGGGTCGGACACTGAAGCTTTCTTT
D gene: .
clone size: .
CDR3 length: 14
J gene: TRBJ1-1
V gene: TRBV18

CDR3 protein: CASSQRGMFGYTF
CDR3 DNA: TGTGCCAGCAGCCAGAGGGGGATGTTTGGCTACACCTTC
D gene: .
clone size: once
CDR3 length: 13
J gene: TRBJ1-2
V gene: TRBV3-1/TRBV3-2

CDR3 protein: CASSFQGGQETQYF
CDR3 DNA: TGTGCCAGCAGCTTTCAAGGGGGCCAAGAGACCCAGTACTTC
D gene: .
clone size: .
CDR3 length: 14
J gene: TRBJ2-5
V gene: TRBV7-2

CDR3 protein: CASSSRGGQGARSYEQYF
CDR3 DNA: TGCGCCAGCAGCTCCCGAGGGGGACAGGGCGCTAGATCCTACGAGCAGTACTTC
D gene: TRBD1
clone size: .
CDR3 length: 18
J gene: TRBJ2-7
V gene: TRBV5-1

CDR3 protein: CASTRMTGGTSPLHF
CDR3 DNA: TGTGCCAGCACCCGAATGACAGGGGGAACTTCACCCCTCCACTTT
D gene: TRBD1
clone size: .
CDR3 length: 15
J gene: TRBJ1-6
V gene: TRBV6-5

CDR3 protein: CAWSQGQGAYQPQHF
CDR3 DNA: TGTGCCTGGAGTCAGGGACAGGGGGCTTATCAGCCCCAGCATTTT
D gene: TRBD1
clone size: .
CDR3 length: 15
J gene: TRBJ1-5
V gene: TRBV30

CDR3 protein: CATSSQLYGYTF
CDR3 DNA: TGTGCCACCAGCAGCCAGTTATATGGCTACACCTTC
D gene: .
clone size: .
CDR3 length: 12
J gene: TRBJ1-2
V gene: TRBV15

CDR3 protein: CSVEAGGPWDEQYF
CDR3 DNA: TGCAGCGTTGAAGCAGGCGGGCCCTGGGACGAGCAGTACTTC
D gene: .
clone size: .
CDR3 length: 14
J gene: TRBJ2-7
V gene: TRBV29-1

CDR3 protein: CASSSTDGYTF
CDR3 DNA: TGTGCCAGCAGCTCAACTGATGGCTACACCTTC
D gene: .
clone size: .
CDR3 length: 11
J gene: TRBJ1-2
V gene: TRBV28

CDR3 protein: CASSLGLADHNGETQYF
CDR3 DNA: TGCGCCAGCAGCTTGGGACTAGCGGACCACAATGGGGAGACCCAGTACTTC
D gene: TRBD2
clone size: .
CDR3 length: 17
J gene: TRBJ2-5
V gene: TRBV5-1

CDR3 protein: CASSLQGAEKLFF
CDR3 DNA: TGTGCCAGCAGCTTACAGGGGGCTGAAAAACTGTTTTTT
D gene: TRBD1
clone size: .
CDR3 length: 13
J gene: TRBJ1-4
V gene: TRBV7-9

CDR3 protein: CASSQARGRWETQYF
CDR3 DNA: TGTGCCAGCAGCCAAGCGAGGGGGCGGTGGGAGACCCAGTACTTC
D gene: TRBD1
clone size: .
CDR3 length: 15
J gene: TRBJ2-5
V gene: TRBV14

CDR3 protein: CASSIPSGNTIYF
CDR3 DNA: TGTGCCAGCTCCATTCCCTCTGGAAACACCATATATTTT
D gene: .
clone size: .
CDR3 length: 13
J gene: TRBJ1-3
V gene: TRBV12-3/TRBV12-4

CDR3 protein: CASSQDTLGASGRSYEQYF
CDR3 DNA: TGTGCCAGCAGCCAAGATACCCTTGGAGCTAGCGGGCGGTCTTACGAGCAGTACTTC
D gene: TRBD2
clone size: .
CDR3 length: 19
J gene: TRBJ2-7
V gene: TRBV4-2

CDR3 protein: CASTLQGASSYGYTF
CDR3 DNA: TGTGCCAGTACTTTACAGGGGGCGTCGAGCTATGGCTACACCTTC
D gene: TRBD1
clone size: .
CDR3 length: 15
J gene: TRBJ1-2
V gene: TRBV7-2

CDR3 protein: CASSKSMNTEAFF
CDR3 DNA: TGTGCCAGCAGTAAATCCATGAACACTGAAGCTTTCTTT
D gene: .
clone size: .
CDR3 length: 13
J gene: TRBJ1-1
V gene: TRBV6-5

CDR3 protein: CASSLRGPTVPYEQYF
CDR3 DNA: TGTGCCAGCAGTTTGCGGGGGCCTACAGTTCCCTACGAGCAGTACTTC
D gene: .
clone size: .
CDR3 length: 16
J gene: TRBJ2-7
V gene: TRBV28

CDR3 protein: CASTLGDRNIQYF
CDR3 DNA: TGTGCCAGCACCCTGGGGGACAGAAACATTCAGTACTTC
D gene: TRBD1
clone size: .
CDR3 length: 13
J gene: TRBJ2-4
V gene: TRBV7-9